The 10 T cell receptor beta chains listed next were all sequenced from one sample in a study of T cells after posttransplantation cyclophosphamide. Cyclophosphamide on days +3 and +4 followed busulfan-fludarabine conditioning and a marrow graft. Data came from immunoSEQ multiplex PCR; TCRdb stores just in-frame clones and leaves some out. The sample has about 36,000 clones, about three quarters seen once. This specimen was CD4+ T cells sorted from blood, taken roughly 1,900 days after a stem cell transplant with posttransplant cyclophosphamide. Receptor source: a female patient in her forties who received an allogeneic stem cell transplant from a related donor, was CMV-positive, and had no GVHD. Among the T cells, some may be from the graft donor.

This clone was picked up a small number of times. This rearrangement joins TRBV6-1 to TRBJ1-5, with 7 nucleotides matching TRBD1. CDR3 size: 15 residues. With V trimmed by 1 base and J by 7 bases, 7 bases remained unmatched. Germline CDR1 MNHNS, CDR2 SASEGT. CDR3 DNA: TGTGCCAGCAGTGAAGTTTTGACAGGGTGGCAGCCCCAGCATTTT. Protein: CASSEVLTGWQPQHF.

The J gene is TRBJ1-6, the V gene TRBV28; TRBD1 agrees at 12 bases. The CDR3 has 16 amino acids. V lost 4 bases and J lost 10; bases outside the gene matches: 8. CDR1 is MDHEN and CDR2 is SYDVKM in the germline V gene. Written as DNA, the CDR3 is TGTGCCAGCAGTTCCCGGGACAGGGGGCCGAGCTCACCCCTCCACTTT. As protein: CASSSRDRGPSSPLHF. Variable domain in full (rest from reference TRBV28 and TRBJ1-6): DVKVTQSSRYLVKRTGEKVFLECVQDMDHENMFWYRQDPGLGLRLIYFSYDVKMKEKGDIPEGYSVSREKKERFSLILESASTNQTSMYLCASSSRDRGPSSPLHFGNGTRLTVT.

The count of this clone is one. The chain has TRBV7-2 and TRBJ2-5, with 10 bases aligning to TRBD2. This CDR3 is built from 17 residues. Trimming took 1 base from V and 4 from J; bases not matched to a gene: 9. The germline V gene has CDR1 SGHTA and CDR2 FQGNSA. Here the CDR3 reads CASSLVGSVAGGETQYF. The CDR3 DNA reads TGTGCCAGCAGCTTAGTGGGCTCGGTAGCGGGGGGAGAGACCCAGTACTTC.

The J gene is TRBJ1-2, the V gene TRBV6-5, with 11 bases aligning to TRBD1. Germline V gene data show CDR1 as MNHEY and CDR2 as SVGAGI. The CDR3 totals 13 residues. The V gene end was trimmed by 10 bases and the J gene end by 8 bases; junction bases not matched to a gene: 9. CDR3 DNA: TGTGCCACCTCGCGGACAGGGGGCGAGGGCTACACCTTC. Protein product: CATSRTGGEGYTF.

The CDR3 sequence is CASGDRGSYTF. CDR3 in DNA: TGTGCCAGCGGGGACAGGGGTAGCTACACCTTC. V gene TRBV27 combines with J gene TRBJ1-2; 10 bases agree with TRBD1. Looked up from germline, CDR1 is MNHEY and CDR2 is SMNVEV (reference sequence). This CDR3 is 11 amino acids long. With 8 bases clipped from V and 9 bases from J, the junction kept 3 bases outside the gene matches.

The rearrangement uses TRBV9 and TRBJ1-2, with 7 bases identical to TRBD1. This CDR3 is 15 amino acids long. CDR1 and CDR2 (germline): SGDLS, YYNGEE. J lost 4 bases, V lost 2 bases, and 8 bases had no gene match. Here the CDR3 DNA reads TGTGCCAGCAGCGTGATGATGGACAGGTCCTATGGCTACACCTTC. This translates into CASSVMMDRSYGYTF.

V is TRBV7-8 and J is TRBJ2-3, with 10 bases identical to TRBD2. J gave up 5 bases and V 4 bases, and 9 bases lay outside the gene matches. The CDR3 has 16 amino acids. Germline CDR1 reads SGHVS; CDR2 reads FQNEAQ. The CDR3 coding sequence is TGTGCCAGCAGCTCCCTCAGCGGGGGGGCCGGAGATACGCAGTATTTT. This codes for CASSSLSGGAGDTQYF.

This chain links TRBV5-1 with TRBJ2-2; 12 positions agree with TRBD2. The CDR3 loop spans 16 amino acids. Germline lookup yields CDR1 SGHRS and CDR2 YFSETQ. The V segment lost 2 bases and the J segment 7 bases; nucleotides outside the gene matches: 6. The CDR3 DNA reads TGCGCCAGCAGCTTTCTAGCGGGGGGGCCGGTCGGGGAGCTGTTTTTT. It yields the protein CASSFLAGGPVGELFF.

This clone was recorded only once. J is TRBJ1-5 and V is TRBV6-6; 7 bases line up with TRBD1. The CDR3 has 14 residues. The V gene end was trimmed by 4 bases and the J gene end by 3 bases; junction bases not matched to a gene: 3. Germline lookup yields CDR1 MNHNY and CDR2 SVGAGI (reference sequence). The CDR3 loop reads CASSLTGLNQPQHF. CDR3 sequence (DNA): TGTGCCAGCAGTTTGACAGGGCTCAATCAGCCCCAGCATTTT.

The gene calls are TRBV9 and TRBJ2-1; 10 bases match TRBD1. CDR3 length equals 17 residues. The junction had 9 bases not matched to a gene; V was cut back by 5 bases and J by 1 base. From germline, CDR1 is SGDLS and CDR2 YYNGEE. DNA for the CDR3: TGTGCCAGCAGTCCGGGACAGGGGACGGGGTCCTACAATGAGCAGTTCTTC. This encodes CASSPGQGTGSYNEQFF.